The clone carrying this TCR beta chain was seen ten or more times. No antigen is known for it. This CDR3 region has 15 residues. J gave up 6 bases and V 6 bases, and 6 bases lay outside the gene matches. Germline-derived CDR1 and CDR2 are SNHLY and FYNNEI. Construction of the TCR beta libraries employed iRepertoire HTBI primers in conjunction with Arm-PCR of CDR3 regions. TCRdb independently ran MiXCR on the multiplex PCR reads; one entry per CDR3 protein. Among roughly 400,000 distinct CDR3 sequences, roughly a fifth were seen once, and the ten largest hold 13% to 15%. The sample originates from a study of regulatory T cells in long-lasting Graves disease. About the study: Persistent Graves' disease denoted over 5 years of antithyroid drugs plus positive TSH receptor antibodies.

General study results and limits: With persistent disease, TRBV28, TRBJ1-2 and TRBJ2-5 were the favored segments. The work looked only at peripheral blood and did not look at thyroid tissue.

Time point indicated: persistent/refractory GD, antithyroid drugs over 5 years with positive TRAb. Extracted PBMC RNA gave rise to the TCR library. The patients were enrolled through endocrinology in Xi'an, China. This sample comprised peripheral blood mononuclear cells (PBMCs), obtained when the disease was refractory, from a patient treated with antithyroid drugs. The chain combines TRBV2 with TRBJ2-1; 12 bases are a match to TRBD2. This receptor was taken from a female donor with Graves disease. DNA for the CDR3: TGTGCCAGCAGAAGACTAGCGGGAGCGGCCAATGAGCAGTTCTTC. As protein: CASRRLAGAANEQFF.